Below are 23 T cell receptor beta chains sequenced from a single sample in a study of technical replicates of blood from a handful of donors. TCRdb's copy holds only in-frame clones and misses some; the assay was immunoSEQ multiplex PCR. The repertoire holds tens of thousands of clones, with less than 99% as singletons. Sequenced input: T cells isolated from PBMCs. The receptors originated from a human donor in good health.

This sequence joins TRBV19 and TRBJ1-4; the D is unclear. Germline V gene sequence: CDR1 LNHDA, CDR2 SQIVND (reference sequence). The CDR3 runs 14 residues. Trimming shortened V by 8 bases and J by 5 bases, and 15 bases separated the two germline ends. The CDR3 DNA is TGTGCCAGTCGGGAGGCCCCGAGGAATGAAAAACTGTTTTTT. Encoded protein: CASREAPRNEKLFF.

CDR3 in amino acids: CASSLGQVAMNTEAFF. CDR3 nucleotide sequence: TGTGCCAGCAGTTTAGGACAGGTAGCTATGAACACTGAAGCTTTCTTT. The chain is built from TRBV27 and TRBJ1-1; TRBD1 matches 7 bases. The trim removed 2 bases at V and 0 bases at J, leaving 6 bases unmatched. CDR1 is MNHEY, CDR2 SMNVEV, per germline (reference sequence). The length of the CDR3 is 16 residues.

V usage is TRBV5-4 and J usage is TRBJ2-5; no clear D. Germline lookup yields CDR1 SGHNT and CDR2 YYREEE (reference sequence). The germline V and J ends were trimmed by 0 bases and 2 bases, with 8 bases remaining between them. The CDR3 runs to 14 residues. The CDR3 here is CASSLGAEQETQYF. CDR3 nucleotide sequence: TGTGCCAGCAGCTTGGGGGCAGAACAAGAGACCCAGTACTTC.

The rearrangement links TRBV5-4 to TRBJ1-2; no clear D gene. Germline CDR1 and CDR2: SGHNT and YYREEE (reference sequence). The CDR3 covers 14 residues. The germline V and J ends were trimmed by 0 bases and 4 bases, with 10 bases remaining between them. The CDR3 nucleotides are TGTGCCAGCAGCTTGGCCACAGATCTCTATGGCTACACCTTC. Residues: CASSLATDLYGYTF. Full variable domain (remainder filled in from reference TRBV5-4 and TRBJ1-2): ETGVTQSPTHLIKTRGQQVTLRCSSQSGHNTVSWYQQALGQGPQFIFQYYREEENGRGNFPPRFSGLQFPNYSSELNVNALELDDSALYLCASSLATDLYGYTFGSGTRLTVV.

This chain joins TRBV4-3 and TRBJ2-7, with 13 bases that match TRBD2. This CDR3 region has 16 residues. In germline, CDR1 is LGHNA, CDR2 YSLEER. With 3 bases clipped from V and 3 bases from J, the junction kept 5 bases outside the gene matches. CDR3 loop: CASSQGLAGSYYEQYF. Written as DNA, the CDR3 is TGCGCCAGCAGCCAGGGACTAGCGGGAAGTTACTACGAGCAGTACTTC.

The gene calls are TRBV6-5 and TRBJ2-5, with TRBD2 matching over 10 bases. The J segment lost 4 bases and the V segment lost 6 bases, leaving 8 bases of the junction unmatched. Germline values: CDR1 MNHEY, CDR2 SVGAGI. The CDR3 covers 15 residues. As DNA, the CDR3 is TGTGCCAGCAGCTTGCTAGCGGGAGTCGTAGAGACCCAGTACTTC. It is translated as CASSLLAGVVETQYF.

The V and J genes are TRBV5-1 and TRBJ1-1, with no clear D. Germline V gene data show CDR1 as SGHRS and CDR2 as YFSETQ. The CDR3 totals 12 residues. Trimming removed 2 bases from V and 8 bases from J, with 10 bases in between. DNA for the CDR3: TGCGCCAGCAGCTTTAACCGGGAAGAAGCTTTCTTT. It specifies CASSFNREEAFF.

The chain is built from TRBV9 and TRBJ2-6; tentatively, D is TRBD2 (5 bases). Looked up from germline, CDR1 is SGDLS and CDR2 is YYNGEE. Trimming removed 0 bases at V and 1 base at J, with 8 bases between. This CDR3 contains 16 residues. Written as DNA, the CDR3 is TGTGCCAGCAGCGTAGAGACGGGGTCTGGGGCCAACGTCCTGACTTTC. This gives the protein CASSVETGSGANVLTF.

V usage is TRBV6-5 and J usage is TRBJ1-2; no definite D call. The CDR3 runs 13 residues. With 5 bases removed from V and 4 bases from J, the gap between germline ends came to 11 bases. Germline V gene data show CDR1 as MNHEY and CDR2 as SVGAGI. CDR3 sequence reads: CASSPMTVYGYTF. In nucleotides, the CDR3 is TGTGCCAGCAGTCCCATGACTGTCTATGGCTACACCTTC.

This chain uses TRBV6-5 with TRBJ2-4; 9 nucleotides match TRBD2. Unmatched junction bases numbered 13, after V lost 10 bases and J lost 9 bases. Germline CDR1 is MNHEY and CDR2 is SVGAGI. There are 14 residues in the CDR3. CDR3 protein: CATVKAGTSSIQYF. DNA for the CDR3: TGTGCCACTGTTAAAGCCGGGACTAGCTCCATTCAGTACTTC.

The genes are TRBV25-1 and TRBJ1-1, with TRBD1 identical over 7 bases. Germline V gives CDR1 MGHDK, CDR2 SYGVNS. The CDR3 length is 13 residues. J lost 5 bases, V lost 6 bases, and 6 bases had no gene match. The CDR3 here is CASRQGWATEAFF. The DNA for the CDR3 is TGTGCCAGCAGACAGGGGTGGGCGACTGAAGCTTTCTTT.

The chain has TRBV28 and TRBJ1-1; D gene unclear. CDR1 and CDR2 from the germline V gene are MDHEN and SYDVKM. The CDR3 has 10 amino acids. Trimming took 6 bases from V and 3 from J, leaving 2 bases between them. The CDR3 sequence: CASSYTEAFF. DNA of the CDR3: TGTGCCAGCAGCTACACTGAAGCTTTCTTT.

The rearrangement links TRBV5-1 to TRBJ2-7, with 7 bases fitting TRBD2. CDR1 SGHRS and CDR2 YFSETQ come from the germline V gene. CDR3 length: 12 residues. The ends lost 3 bases at V and 4 bases at J; junction bases unmatched: 1. In DNA form, the CDR3 reads TGCGCCAGCAGCTGGGGGGGGTACGAGCAGTACTTC. Translation gives CASSWGGYEQYF.

The chain combines TRBV4-3 with TRBJ2-7; 7 positions match TRBD2. After removal of 0 bases from V and 3 bases from J, the junction contained 11 bases not matched to a gene. The germline V gene encodes CDR1 LGHNA and CDR2 YSLEER. CDR3 length equals 17 residues. The CDR3 DNA is TGCGCCAGCAGCCAAGAGGCCCAGCGCGGGGGATTCTACGAGCAGTACTTC. Residues: CASSQEAQRGGFYEQYF.

The chain links TRBV7-2 to TRBJ2-3; TRBD1 matches 7 bases. Looked up from germline, CDR1 is SGHTA and CDR2 is FQGNSA. The CDR3 length is 15 residues. Trimming removed 2 bases from V and 4 bases from J; junction bases left unmatched: 6. The CDR3 region has the DNA TGTGCCAGCAGCTTACACAGGGGCGACGCAGATACGCAGTATTTT. It yields the protein CASSLHRGDADTQYF.

In DNA form, the CDR3 reads TGTGCCAGCAGCCTCCAGGGAAGGGGCTACACCTTC. Protein product: CASSLQGRGYTF. The V and J genes are TRBV11-2 and TRBJ1-2, with D perhaps TRBD1 (5 bases). The germline V and J ends were trimmed by 5 bases and 8 bases, with 12 bases remaining between them. Germline V CDR1 and CDR2: SGHAT, FQNNGV. This CDR3 has 12 amino acids.

The chain combines TRBV15 with TRBJ1-5; D gene uncertain. CDR3 length equals 14 residues. The germline gives CDR1 LNHNV, CDR2 YYDKDF (reference sequence). V gave up 0 bases and J gave up 7 bases, with 10 bases separating them. The CDR3 is CATSRDSFGQPQHF. Here the CDR3 DNA reads TGTGCCACCAGCAGAGATAGCTTCGGCCAGCCCCAGCATTTT.

This chain links TRBV6-5 with TRBJ1-3, with D unclear. With 0 bases removed from V and 5 bases from J, the gap between germline ends came to 11 bases. The CDR3 covers 15 residues. Germline V gene data show CDR1 as MNHEY and CDR2 as SVGAGI. The CDR3 coding sequence is TGTGCCAGCAGTTACTCGACACAGAGTAGAAACACCATATATTTT. Translating gives CASSYSTQSRNTIYF.

The J gene is TRBJ2-5, the V gene TRBV30; 8 bases agree with TRBD2. This CDR3 has 17 amino acids. Germline V gene lookup returns CDR1 GTSNPN and CDR2 SVGIG (reference sequence). The V segment lost 2 bases and the J segment 5 bases; nucleotides outside the gene matches: 16. CDR3 coding DNA: TGTGCCTGGAGTCTAGGAGCCGGGACTAGAGGAGTGGAGACCCAGTACTTC. The encoded protein is CAWSLGAGTRGVETQYF.

DNA for the CDR3: TGTGCCAGTTCCATAGGGGGAGACTCCTACAATGAGCAGTTCTTC. Translating gives CASSIGGDSYNEQFF. The J gene is TRBJ2-1, the V gene TRBV11-3, with a possible D match to TRBD1 (6 bases). Germline V gene lookup returns CDR1 SGHNT and CDR2 YENEEA. Trimming cost V 9 bases and J 0 bases, with 15 bases left between them. The CDR3 has 15 residues.

The chain links TRBV7-9 to TRBJ1-2; possible D gene TRBD1, 5 bases. The CDR3 runs 14 residues. V was clipped by 1 base and J by 5 bases, with 11 bases between them. Looked up from germline, CDR1 is SEHNR and CDR2 is FQNEAQ (reference sequence). CDR3 in DNA: TGTGCCAGCAGCTTAGAGGGGTCAGGGTATGGCTACACCTTC. The encoded protein is CASSLEGSGYGYTF.

This clone occurred once. J is TRBJ2-2 and V is TRBV27; 9 positions agree with TRBD1. Trimming removed 4 bases from V and 4 bases from J; junction bases left unmatched: 10. CDR1 and CDR2 from the germline V gene are MNHEY and SMNVEV (reference sequence). CDR3 length equals 17 residues. The CDR3 loop is CASSSYIMDRGTGELFF. As DNA, the CDR3 is TGTGCCAGCAGTTCCTACATCATGGACAGGGGCACCGGGGAGCTGTTTTTT.

The rearrangement joins TRBV5-1 to TRBJ2-7, with a tentative D call TRBD1 (6 bases). In germline, CDR1 is SGHRS, CDR2 YFSETQ. Deletions cut 3 bases from V and 3 bases from J, with 16 bases between. The CDR3 covers 15 residues. The DNA of the CDR3 is TGCGCCAGCAGCTCAAACAGGGAATTGTTCTACGAGCAGTACTTC. Translated, it gives CASSSNRELFYEQYF. The variable domain in full, completed from reference TRBV5-1 and TRBJ2-7, reads KAGVTQTPRYLIKTRGQQVTLSCSPISGHRSVSWYQQTPGQGLQFLFEYFSETQRNKGNFPGRFSGRQFSNSRSEMNVSTLELGDSALYLCASSSNRELFYEQYFGPGTRLTVT.